This entry lists 17 T cell receptor beta chains sequenced from one sample in a study of blood T cell repertoires in COVID-19. Produced via immunoSEQ multiplex PCR; TCRdb's table is partial and in-frame only. Seen here are approximately 9,000 clones, around four fifths observed once, and the top ten hold roughly 10%. Sample: peripheral blood. All receptors derive from a human donor in a cohort sampled during active COVID-19.

V usage is TRBV5-4 and J usage is TRBJ2-3; TRBD2 matches at 14 bases. This CDR3 spans 20 amino acids. V lost 5 bases to trimming and J lost 0 bases; unmatched junction nucleotides: 14. CDR1 and CDR2 from the germline V gene are SGHNT and YYREEE (reference sequence). This CDR3 is CASRSGTSGGAIHSTDTQYF. CDR3 bases: TGTGCCAGCAGAAGTGGGACTAGCGGGGGCGCCATACATAGCACAGATACGCAGTATTTT.

The gene calls are TRBV27 and TRBJ2-6, with 7 bases matching TRBD1. This CDR3 has 16 amino acids. CDR1 is MNHEY and CDR2 is SMNVEV in the germline V gene (reference sequence). V gave up 7 bases and J gave up 4 bases; unmatched junction bases: 10. The CDR3 region is CASTTGKGVGANVLTF. The DNA of the CDR3 is TGTGCCAGCACGACAGGGAAGGGCGTCGGGGCCAACGTCCTGACTTTC.

The chain links TRBV2 to TRBJ1-2; maybe TRBD1 (5 bases). Between the trimmed V and J ends, which lost 9 bases and 6 bases, there was a span of 23 bases. The CDR3 extends over 15 amino acids. Germline V gene data show CDR1 as SNHLY and CDR2 as FYNNEI. The DNA for the CDR3 is TGTGCCAGAGAGCCCTTCTCCCAGACGGGGGATGGCTACACCTTC. Its translation is CAREPFSQTGDGYTF. Full variable domain (remainder filled in from reference TRBV2 and TRBJ1-2): EPEVTQTPSHQVTQMGQEVILRCVPISNHLYFYWYRQILGQKVEFLVSFYNNEISEKSEIFDDQFSVERPDGSNFTLKIRSTKLEDSAMYFCAREPFSQTGDGYTFGSGTRLTVV.

This clone came up once. The genes are TRBV3-1 (or the pseudogene TRBV3-2) and TRBJ2-5, with 9 bases fitting TRBD1. The V gene end was trimmed by 3 bases and the J gene end by 5 bases; junction bases not matched to a gene: 10. The CDR3 consists of 16 residues. The germline gives CDR1 LGHDT, CDR2 YNNKEL (reference sequence). In DNA, the CDR3 is TGTGCCAGCAGCCATATGATCGGACAGGGGCGGGAGACCCAGTACTTC. This codes for CASSHMIGQGRETQYF.

The V gene is TRBV4-1, the J gene TRBJ2-5; D possibly corresponds to TRBD1 (6 bases). Per germline, CDR1 MGHRA and CDR2 YSYEKL. V lost 0 bases and J 3 bases, leaving 14 bases between the germline ends. The CDR3 totals 16 residues. The DNA for the CDR3 is TGCGCCAGCAGCCAAGATATCCAGGGGACGGAAGAGACCCAGTACTTC. Protein product: CASSQDIQGTEETQYF.

This clone has more than one count but fewer than ten. The gene calls are TRBV6-1 and TRBJ2-1; TRBD2 matches at 10 bases. The CDR3 contains 16 residues. CDR1 and CDR2 (germline): MNHNS, SASEGT. The J segment lost 8 bases and the V segment lost 3 bases, leaving 10 bases of the junction unmatched. The CDR3 reads CASSDQAGGSLDEQFF. The DNA for the CDR3 is TGTGCCAGCAGTGACCAAGCGGGGGGGTCCCTTGATGAGCAGTTCTTC.

The CDR3 DNA is TGTGCCACCAGCAGAGATGCAGGGGGCGCCTATAATGAAAAACTGTTTTTT. Protein sequence: CATSRDAGGAYNEKLFF. The chain carries TRBV15 and TRBJ1-4; 8 bases align to TRBD1. CDR1 and CDR2 (germline): LNHNV, YYDKDF (reference sequence). This CDR3 has 17 amino acids. Germline trimming cut 0 bases from V and 4 bases from J; bases unmatched to any gene: 7.

The chain employs TRBV24-1 and TRBJ2-3; maybe TRBD2 (7 bases). CDR3 length: 16 amino acids. CDR1 is KGHDR and CDR2 is SFDVKD in the germline V gene. V dropped 6 bases and J dropped 4 bases, with 19 bases sitting between them. CDR3 sequence: CATSPHPGGGADTQYF. The DNA for the CDR3 is TGTGCCACCAGTCCCCACCCGGGCGGGGGCGCAGATACGCAGTATTTT.

The chain employs TRBV10-2 and TRBJ1-3, with 10 nucleotides matching TRBD1. Trimming removed 5 bases from V and 0 bases from J; junction bases left unmatched: 4. Germline-derived CDR1 and CDR2 are WSHSY and SAAADI. The CDR3 runs to 16 residues. CDR3 sequence reads: CASSTGTGVSGNTIYF. The CDR3 region has the DNA TGCGCCAGCAGTACCGGGACAGGGGTCTCTGGAAACACCATATATTTT.

The chain combines TRBV4-1 with TRBJ2-7; 8 bases line up with TRBD2. Germline assignment: CDR1 MGHRA and CDR2 YSYEKL. Unmatched junction bases numbered 12, after V lost 5 bases and J lost 3 bases. This CDR3 comprises 16 residues. The CDR3 region is CASSEMSGGNYYEQYF. In nucleotides, the CDR3 is TGCGCCAGCAGCGAAATGAGCGGGGGCAACTACTACGAGCAGTACTTC.

The chain combines TRBV5-6 with TRBJ1-3, with TRBD1 identical over 8 bases. CDR3 length: 17 residues. CDR1 is SGHDT and CDR2 is YYEEEE in the germline V gene. Unmatched junction bases numbered 6, after V lost 1 base and J lost 0 bases. Here the CDR3 reads CASSLSGQATSGNTIYF. The CDR3 nucleotides are TGTGCCAGCAGCTTGTCGGGACAGGCAACCTCTGGAAACACCATATATTTT.

The gene calls are TRBV15 and TRBJ2-7; 10 nucleotides line up with TRBD2. Germline CDR1 reads LNHNV; CDR2 reads YYDKDF (reference sequence). V lost 6 bases to trimming and J lost 0 bases; unmatched junction nucleotides: 11. The CDR3 runs 17 residues. CDR3: CATRASGLADSSYEQYF. CDR3 coding DNA: TGTGCCACCAGGGCCTCCGGACTAGCGGATTCCTCCTACGAGCAGTACTTC.

The rearrangement links TRBV24-1 to TRBJ1-2; D is perhaps TRBD1 (5 bases). The CDR3 has 14 amino acids. Between the trimmed V and J ends, which lost 5 bases and 2 bases, there was a span of 11 bases. Germline CDR1 and CDR2: KGHDR and SFDVKD. The CDR3 is CATSGRGENYGYTF. CDR3 DNA sequence: TGTGCCACCAGTGGCCGGGGGGAAAACTATGGCTACACCTTC.

This chain connects TRBV5-4 to TRBJ2-7; TRBD2 matches at 7 bases. CDR1 is SGHNT and CDR2 is YYREEE in the germline V gene (reference sequence). The CDR3 is 14 residues long. The junction had 6 bases not matched to a gene; V was cut back by 4 bases and J by 2 bases. Here the CDR3 DNA reads TGTGCCAGCAGCGCGGGACTACCAACCTACGAGCAGTACTTC. Translating gives CASSAGLPTYEQYF. The full variable domain, rest sourced from reference TRBV5-4 and TRBJ2-7, is ETGVTQSPTHLIKTRGQQVTLRCSSQSGHNTVSWYQQALGQGPQFIFQYYREEENGRGNFPPRFSGLQFPNYSSELNVNALELDDSALYLCASSAGLPTYEQYFGPGTRLTVT.

The V call is TRBV19, the J call TRBJ2-5, with a possible D match to TRBD1 (6 bases). The V gene's germline CDR1 is LNHDA and CDR2 SQIVND (reference sequence). This CDR3 comprises 14 residues. The ends were cut back, 5 bases at V and 4 bases at J, with 14 bases in the middle. CDR3 sequence: CASSASQGPETQYF. CDR3 sequence (DNA): TGTGCCAGTAGTGCCTCACAGGGCCCAGAGACCCAGTACTTC.

This clone was recorded a few times. The chain carries TRBV6-4 and TRBJ2-3, with D uncertain. Germline values: CDR1 MRHNA, CDR2 SNTAGT. Between the trimmed V and J ends, which lost 4 bases and 2 bases, there was a span of 7 bases. There are 13 residues in the CDR3. The CDR3 here is CASSVQSTDTQYF. For the CDR3, the DNA is TGTGCCAGCAGTGTCCAGTCCACAGATACGCAGTATTTT.

The sample holds a few counts of this clone. V is TRBV6-1 and J is TRBJ1-5; perhaps TRBD1 as D (5 bases). V lost 1 base, J lost 2 bases, and 6 bases lay in between. Germline CDR1 reads MNHNS; CDR2 reads SASEGT. The CDR3 is 14 residues long. CDR3 in DNA: TGTGCCAGCAGTGAAGGGGGGGGCAATCAGCCCCAGCATTTT. Amino acids: CASSEGGGNQPQHF.